This is a list of T cell receptor beta chains from one sample in a study of T cell changes during pregnancy in multiple sclerosis. Produced via immunoSEQ multiplex PCR; TCRdb's table is partial and in-frame only. The table has 50,000 to 75,000 clones, roughly 90% seen once. The sample was peripheral blood, taken in the first trimester of pregnancy. These receptors were taken from a female donor in good health, enrolled as a control in a pregnancy study. Each CDR3 is given with its conserved first and last residue. Fields, in order: V gene, J gene, D gene, clone size, CDR3 protein, CDR3 DNA. The D gene is left open where the match is weak. Some rows mark clone size as missing; the rest say once, few, many or name a class of expanded clone.

TRBV4-2	TRBJ2-3	TRBD2	-	CASSQDTRGGSTDTQYF	TGTGCCAGCAGCCAAGATACGCGGGGGGGAAGCACAGATACGCAGTATTTT
TRBV10-3	TRBJ2-1	-	-	CAIKMESGSYNEQFF	TGTGCCATCAAGATGGAGAGCGGATCCTACAATGAGCAGTTCTTC
TRBV29-1	TRBJ1-2	TRBD1	-	CSAANRDSTNYGYTF	TGCAGCGCCGCTAATAGGGACAGTACTAACTATGGCTACACCTTC
TRBV11-2	TRBJ2-3	-	-	CASSLTRSTDTQYF	TGTGCCAGCAGCTTAACCAGGAGCACAGATACGCAGTATTTT
TRBV19	TRBJ2-6	TRBD1	-	CASRTGTASGANVLTF	TGTGCCAGTAGGACCGGGACAGCCTCTGGGGCCAACGTCCTGACTTTC
TRBV2	TRBJ2-5	TRBD2	-	CASSTEKRGTGETQYF	TGTGCCAGCAGTACTGAAAAGCGGGGGACTGGGGAGACCCAGTACTTC
TRBV1	TRBJ2-7	-	once	CTSSTQGYEQYF	TGCACCAGCAGCACTCAGGGATACGAGCAGTACTTC
TRBV18	TRBJ1-1	-	-	CASPGPQGMNTEAFF	TGTGCCAGCCCGGGCCCCCAGGGTATGAACACTGAAGCTTTCTTT
TRBV11-1	TRBJ1-6	-	-	CASSLMRSTNSPLHF	TGTGCCAGCAGCTTAATGAGGAGTACGAATTCACCCCTCCACTTT
TRBV5-1	TRBJ2-7	TRBD1	-	CASSFGTGGQEQYF	TGCGCCAGCAGCTTTGGGACAGGGGGTCAGGAGCAGTACTTC
TRBV2	TRBJ2-1	TRBD1	-	CASSAIRGLRSYNEQFF	TGTGCCAGCAGCGCGATCAGGGGGTTACGCTCCTACAATGAGCAGTTCTTC
TRBV4-1	TRBJ2-2	-	-	CAAGSNTGELFF	TGCGCCGCTGGGAGTAACACCGGGGAGCTGTTTTTT
TRBV7-7	TRBJ2-5	-	-	CACSRDSQRETQYF	TGTGCCTGCTCCAGGGATTCCCAGAGGGAGACCCAGTACTTC
TRBV18	TRBJ2-1	-	-	CASSPTSGQKAEQFF	TGTGCCAGCTCTCCAACCTCGGGTCAGAAAGCTGAGCAGTTCTTC
TRBV7-2	TRBJ2-5	-	-	CASSLGAYGEETQYF	TGTGCCAGCAGCTTAGGGGCTTACGGGGAAGAGACCCAGTACTTC
TRBV25-1	TRBJ2-3	TRBD1	-	CASSGQGADTQYF	TGTGCCAGCAGTGGACAGGGGGCAGATACGCAGTATTTT
TRBV5-1	TRBJ2-1	TRBD2	-	CASSLAGLSGSFYNEQFF	TGCGCCAGCAGCTTGGCCGGTCTTAGCGGGAGTTTCTACAATGAGCAGTTCTTC
TRBV10-3	TRBJ1-1	-	-	CAISQEMNTEAFF	TGTGCCATCAGTCAAGAGATGAACACTGAAGCTTTCTTT
TRBV5-1	TRBJ2-7	-	-	CASAPGKIYEQYF	TGCGCCAGCGCCCCGGGGAAGATCTACGAGCAGTACTTC
TRBV18	TRBJ1-5	-	-	CASSPPTAQSNQPQHF	TGTGCCAGCTCACCACCGACAGCTCAAAGCAATCAGCCCCAGCATTTT
TRBV2	TRBJ2-7	-	-	CASSSEGQYF	TGTGCCAGCAGCTCGGAGGGGCAGTACTTC
TRBV5-4	TRBJ2-2	TRBD2	-	CASSPRTSGDAGELFF	TGTGCCAGCAGCCCCCGGACTAGCGGAGACGCCGGGGAGCTGTTTTTT
TRBV5-1	TRBJ2-7	TRBD1	-	CASSLGQGPYEQYF	TGCGCCAGCAGCTTAGGACAGGGACCCTACGAGCAGTACTTC
TRBV14	TRBJ2-7	-	-	CASSPSGGTGEQYF	TGTGCCAGCAGCCCAAGTGGCGGGACGGGCGAGCAGTACTTC
TRBV28	TRBJ2-3	TRBD1	-	CASSLTGGPSTDTQYF	TGTGCCAGCAGTTTGACAGGGGGTCCAAGCACAGATACGCAGTATTTT
TRBV6-1	TRBJ2-1	TRBD1	-	CASTSRDSTYNEQFF	TGTGCCAGCACCTCCCGGGACAGTACCTACAATGAGCAGTTCTTC
TRBV18	TRBJ1-1	-	once	CASSPLRSITEAFF	TGTGCCAGCTCACCACTGAGGTCGATAACTGAAGCTTTCTTT
TRBV4-1	TRBJ1-4	-	-	CASSILGGMREKLFF	TGCGCCAGCAGCATATTGGGAGGAATGAGGGAAAAACTGTTTTTT
TRBV7-2	TRBJ2-7	TRBD2	-	CASSSPGLAGELSYEQYF	TGTGCCAGCAGCTCACCGGGACTAGCGGGGGAATTATCCTACGAGCAGTACTTC
TRBV5-4	TRBJ2-7	-	-	CASSFSSYEQYF	TGTGCCAGCAGCTTTAGCTCCTACGAGCAGTACTTC
TRBV28	TRBJ2-2	TRBD2	-	CASRPPSGSYIGELFF	TGTGCCAGCAGGCCCCCTAGCGGGAGTTATATCGGGGAGCTGTTTTTT
TRBV5-5	TRBJ2-3	TRBD1	once	CASSPYVGTVGPQITQYF	TGTGCCAGCAGCCCTTATGTTGGGACAGTGGGACCACAGATAACGCAGTATTTT
TRBV7-6	TRBJ1-5	-	-	CASSSDGGAQHF	TGTGCCAGCAGCTCCGATGGGGGGGCCCAGCATTTT
TRBV27	TRBJ2-7	TRBD1	-	CASSFSGTGGDEQYF	TGTGCCAGCAGTTTTTCCGGGACAGGGGGCGACGAGCAGTACTTC
TRBV5-4	TRBJ2-3	-	-	CASSLVRDSTDTQYF	TGTGCCAGCAGCTTGGTGCGGGACAGCACAGATACGCAGTATTTT
TRBV5-6	TRBJ1-5	-	-	CASSFRGSEQPQHF	TGTGCCAGCAGCTTTCGGGGGAGTGAGCAGCCCCAGCATTTT
TRBV2	TRBJ2-5	TRBD1	-	CASSSDRQGEQYF	TGTGCCAGCAGCTCCGACCGACAGGGGGAGCAGTACTTC
TRBV28	TRBJ1-1	-	few	CASRSRQMNTEAFF	TGTGCCAGCAGATCTCGACAGATGAACACTGAAGCTTTCTTT
TRBV29-1	TRBJ2-3	TRBD1	-	CSVRQGATDTQYF	TGCAGCGTGCGACAGGGAGCGACAGATACGCAGTATTTT
TRBV18	TRBJ2-3	TRBD2	-	CASSPPLAGLAQYF	TGTGCCAGCTCACCACCGCTAGCGGGACTTGCGCAGTATTTT
TRBV5-4	TRBJ2-7	-	-	CASLRQGQDEQYF	TGTGCCAGTCTGAGGCAGGGTCAAGACGAGCAGTACTTC
TRBV9	TRBJ2-3	TRBD2	-	CASSVRAGGPSGTDTQYF	TGTGCCAGCAGCGTAAGGGCGGGAGGGCCCTCGGGTACAGATACGCAGTATTTT
TRBV5-1	TRBJ1-1	TRBD1	-	CASSTWTGGNTEAFF	TGCGCCAGCAGCACCTGGACAGGGGGCAACACTGAAGCTTTCTTT
TRBV6-5	TRBJ1-1	-	-	CASGGGLRTNTEAFF	TGTGCCAGCGGGGGGGGTTTACGGACGAACACTGAAGCTTTCTTT
TRBV19	TRBJ2-2	TRBD2	-	CASSIDRFAGDTGELFF	TGTGCCAGTAGTATAGATCGGTTTGCGGGAGACACCGGGGAGCTGTTTTTT
TRBV7-2	TRBJ1-3	-	-	CASSFPGSGNTIYF	TGTGCCAGCAGCTTTCCGGGCTCTGGAAACACCATATATTTT
TRBV7-2	TRBJ2-5	-	-	CASSPLGLQETQYF	TGTGCCAGCAGCCCGTTGGGACTCCAAGAGACCCAGTACTTC
TRBV14	TRBJ2-3	-	-	CASSQGGRTDTDTQYF	TGTGCCAGCAGCCAAGGAGGGAGGACCGACACAGATACGCAGTATTTT